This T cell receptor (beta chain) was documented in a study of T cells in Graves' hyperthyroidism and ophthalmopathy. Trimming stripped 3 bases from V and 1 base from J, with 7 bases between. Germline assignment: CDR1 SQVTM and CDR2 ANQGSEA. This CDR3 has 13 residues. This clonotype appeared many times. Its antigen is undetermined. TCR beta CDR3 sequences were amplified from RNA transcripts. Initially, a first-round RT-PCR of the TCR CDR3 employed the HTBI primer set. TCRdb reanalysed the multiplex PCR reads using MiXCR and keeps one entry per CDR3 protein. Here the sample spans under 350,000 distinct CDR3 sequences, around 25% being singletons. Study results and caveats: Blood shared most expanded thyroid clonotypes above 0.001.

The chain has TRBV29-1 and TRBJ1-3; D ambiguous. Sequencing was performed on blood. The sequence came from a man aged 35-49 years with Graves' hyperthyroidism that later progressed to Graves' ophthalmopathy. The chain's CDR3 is CSVEGVSGNTIYF. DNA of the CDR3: TGCAGCGTTGAGGGAGTATCTGGAAACACCATATATTTT.